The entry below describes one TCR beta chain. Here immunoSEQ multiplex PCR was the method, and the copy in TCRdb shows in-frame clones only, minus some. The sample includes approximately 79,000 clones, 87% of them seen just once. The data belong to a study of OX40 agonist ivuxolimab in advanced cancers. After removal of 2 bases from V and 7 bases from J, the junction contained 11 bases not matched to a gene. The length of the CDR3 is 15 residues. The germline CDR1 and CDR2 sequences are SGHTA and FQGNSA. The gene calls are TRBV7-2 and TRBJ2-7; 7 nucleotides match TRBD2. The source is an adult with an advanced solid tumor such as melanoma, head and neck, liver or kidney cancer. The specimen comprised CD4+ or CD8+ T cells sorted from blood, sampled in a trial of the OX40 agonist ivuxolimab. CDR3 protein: CASSLYGAGAKEQYF. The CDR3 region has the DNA TGTGCCAGCAGCTTATACGGGGCGGGAGCGAAGGAGCAGTACTTC.